This TCR beta chain was identified during a study of CD8+ T cells in alopecia areata. Treatment given: oral pan-JAK inhibitor, 5-10 mg twice daily. Specimens obtained from alopecia areata patients comprised lesional scalp punch biopsies and peripheral blood. Between the trimmed V and J ends, which lost 3 bases and 0 bases, there was a span of 11 bases. The CDR3 extends over 16 amino acids. CDR1 is MNHEY, CDR2 SMNVEV, per germline (reference sequence). Isolated RNA was reverse transcribed into cDNA used as the sequencing template. Here immunoSEQ multiplex PCR was the method, and the copy in TCRdb shows in-frame clones only, minus some. This table has fewer than 25,000 clones, 59% appearing once.

The clonotype comes from a human donor with alopecia areata. V gene TRBV27 combines with J gene TRBJ2-2; D could derive from TRBD1 or TRBD2 (5 bases each). The starting material was skin, obtained at week 4, from a patient treated with tofacitinib. DNA of the CDR3: TGTGCCAGCAGTTTCGAGGGGTACCCGAACACCGGGGAGCTGTTTTTT. Protein product: CASSFEGYPNTGELFF.